These 23 T cell receptor beta chains came from one sample sequenced in a study of T-cell memory formation after mild COVID-19. One entry per CDR3 protein, called by TCRdb with MiXCR from the 5' RACE reads. Among approximately 260,000 distinct CDR3 sequences listed, roughly 15% were seen once. Sequenced material: PBMCs or a T cell subset sorted from them (not recorded which). These receptors were obtained from a man between 18 and 29 years old who had mild COVID-19 (a few samples of this study predate the infection). Cell type and time point are not known.

This clonotype was detected only a few times. J is TRBJ1-1 and V is TRBV5-6; D is unresolved. The CDR3 loop spans 14 amino acids. V was clipped by 0 bases and J by 8 bases, with 14 bases between them. Germline CDR1 SGHDT, CDR2 YYEEEE. The CDR3 sequence is CASSLVEGSPEAFF. The CDR3 DNA sequence: TGTGCCAGCAGCTTGGTGGAGGGATCACCCGAAGCTTTCTTT.

The chain has TRBV7-9 and TRBJ1-5; maybe TRBD1 (6 bases). Germline values: CDR1 SEHNR, CDR2 FQNEAQ (reference sequence). The CDR3 loop spans 15 amino acids. V lost 11 bases and J lost 6, with 23 bases in between. The chain's CDR3 is CAVGGPNSDTQPQHF. The CDR3, as DNA: TGTGCCGTTGGGGGGCCAAACAGCGATACTCAGCCCCAGCATTTT.

A few counts support this clonotype. The chain combines TRBV20-1 with TRBJ1-1; D is undetermined. The length of the CDR3 is 12 residues. Between the trimmed V and J ends, which lost 6 bases and 5 bases, there was a span of 13 bases. The germline gives CDR1 DFQATT, CDR2 SNEGSKA (reference sequence). CDR3 bases: TGCAGTGCCCGGACGGGCAGAACTGAAGCTTTCTTT. Its protein product is CSARTGRTEAFF.

Only a few counts were recorded for this clonotype. V usage is TRBV19 and J usage is TRBJ2-1, with 8 bases identical to TRBD1. CDR3 size: 14 residues. J lost 7 bases, V lost 5 bases, and 7 bases had no gene match. Germline assignment: CDR1 LNHDA and CDR2 SQIVND (reference sequence). The CDR3 loop reads CASSLTGAENEQFF. As DNA, the CDR3 is TGTGCCAGTAGTCTGACAGGGGCGGAGAATGAGCAGTTCTTC.

The table lists this clonotype with a few counts. The V and J genes are TRBV5-4 and TRBJ2-3; a weak D match, TRBD2 (6 bases). CDR1 is SGHNT and CDR2 is YYREEE in the germline V gene (reference sequence). Trimming cost V 2 bases and J 5 bases, with 12 bases left between them. There are 14 residues in the CDR3. CDR3 in amino acids: CASSLDLGGDTQYF. DNA for the CDR3: TGTGCCAGCAGCTTAGACCTGGGGGGAGATACGCAGTATTTT. The full variable domain, in which reference TRBV5-4 and TRBJ2-3 provide the parts outside the CDR3, is ETGVTQSPTHLIKTRGQQVTLRCSSQSGHNTVSWYQQALGQGPQFIFQYYREEENGRGNFPPRFSGLQFPNYSSELNVNALELDDSALYLCASSLDLGGDTQYFGPGTRLTVL.

The genes are TRBV12-3 or TRBV12-4 and TRBJ1-5, with 8 bases lining up with TRBD1. After removal of 1 base from V and 5 bases from J, the junction contained 4 bases not matched to a gene. The CDR3 totals 15 residues. The CDR3 coding sequence is TGTGCCAGCAGTTTAGGCGAACAGGGGGATCAGCCCCAGCATTTT. Translating it yields CASSLGEQGDQPQHF.

This clonotype was picked up many times. The V call is TRBV7-9, the J call TRBJ2-1; D uncertain. CDR3 size: 14 residues. The V gene lost 5 bases and the J gene lost 10 bases, with 18 bases spanning the gap. The germline gives CDR1 SEHNR, CDR2 FQNEAQ (reference sequence). The CDR3 DNA reads as TGTGCCAGCAGCCCGGTTTCGGCATCCGGCGAGCAGTTCTTC. It translates to CASSPVSASGEQFF.

The V gene is TRBV20-1, the J gene TRBJ1-5, with D unresolved. The germline V gene has CDR1 DFQATT and CDR2 SNEGSKA (reference sequence). The CDR3 runs to 12 residues. V lost 5 bases and J lost 4, with 9 bases in between. CDR3 nucleotide sequence: TGCAGTGCTTTAGGAGGGAATCAGCCCCAGCATTTT. Protein product: CSALGGNQPQHF.

This clonotype was seen a few times. This chain uses TRBV11-2 with TRBJ2-1, with 7 bases matching TRBD2. V gave up 5 bases and J gave up 2 bases; unmatched junction bases: 6. The CDR3 loop spans 15 amino acids. Germline lookup yields CDR1 SGHAT and CDR2 FQNNGV. This CDR3 is CASSLGGSPYNEQFF. The CDR3 DNA follows: TGTGCCAGCAGCCTCGGGGGGTCCCCCTACAATGAGCAGTTCTTC. Complete variable domain (other parts from reference TRBV11-2 and TRBJ2-1): EAGVAQSPRYKIIEKRQSVAFWCNPISGHATLYWYQQILGQGPKLLIQFQNNGVVDDSQLPKDRFSAERLKGVDSTLKIQPAKLEDSAVYLCASSLGGSPYNEQFFGPGTRLTVL.

The rearrangement links TRBV5-1 to TRBJ2-2; D possibly uses TRBD1 or TRBD2 (6 bases each). Germline assignment: CDR1 SGHRS and CDR2 YFSETQ. The CDR3 spans 13 residues. V was cut by 7 bases and J by 5 bases, with 12 bases left in between. CDR3 DNA: TGCGCCAGCGAGGGGGGCCGGACCGGGGAGCTGTTTTTT. Its protein is CASEGGRTGELFF.

This clonotype was seen only a few times. V and J are TRBV4-3 and TRBJ2-3, with TRBD1 identical over 7 bases. Per germline, CDR1 LGHNA and CDR2 YSLEER. The J segment lost 0 bases and the V segment lost 2 bases, leaving 5 bases of the junction unmatched. This CDR3 comprises 16 residues. CDR3 coding DNA: TGCGCCAGCAGCCAAACCGGGACAGCTAGCACAGATACGCAGTATTTT. It encodes CASSQTGTASTDTQYF.

The chain employs TRBV7-3 and TRBJ2-1, with 9 bases matching TRBD2. J gave up 6 bases and V 2 bases, and 2 bases lay outside the gene matches. Germline CDR1 reads SGHTA; CDR2 reads FQGTGA. The CDR3 extends over 14 amino acids. This chain's CDR3 is CASSLQAGGNEQFF. Written as DNA, the CDR3 is TGTGCCAGCAGCTTACAAGCGGGGGGCAATGAGCAGTTCTTC.

The chain uses TRBV27 and TRBJ2-7; D might be TRBD2 (6 bases). Trimming took off 10 bases at V and 3 bases at J, with 19 bases between the two ends. This CDR3 has 14 amino acids. From germline, CDR1 is MNHEY and CDR2 SMNVEV (reference sequence). CDR3 nucleotide sequence: TGTGCCACCTCCCGGGGGAGCGGGTACTACGAGCAGTACTTC. Protein sequence: CATSRGSGYYEQYF.

The rearrangement joins TRBV2 to TRBJ1-2; no clear D. This CDR3 is built from 15 residues. Germline V CDR1 and CDR2: SNHLY, FYNNEI. V lost 7 bases to trimming and J lost 4 bases, with 19 bases between them. CDR3 region: CASTLRGSSSYGYTF. The CDR3 coding sequence is TGTGCCAGCACTTTAAGAGGTTCGAGTAGCTATGGCTACACCTTC.

The rearrangement joins TRBV19 to TRBJ2-5, with TRBD2 matching 7 bases. The V gene's germline CDR1 is LNHDA and CDR2 SQIVND (reference sequence). The CDR3 length is 14 residues. Trimming removed 6 bases from V and 5 bases from J; junction bases left unmatched: 9. CDR3 nucleotides: TGTGCCAGTAGGCCGAGGAGCGGGGTCGAGACCCAGTACTTC. Translated, it gives CASRPRSGVETQYF.

There are a few counts of this clonotype. The chain joins TRBV12-3 or TRBV12-4 to TRBJ2-1; TRBD1 matches at 11 bases. Germline trimming cut 8 bases from V and 8 bases from J; bases unmatched to any gene: 11. The CDR3 is 15 amino acids. The DNA of the CDR3 is TGTGCCAGCGGCTTGGCGGACAGGGGGCCCTATGAGCAGTTCTTC. This gives the protein CASGLADRGPYEQFF.

The chain recombines TRBV3-1 with TRBJ2-7; 7 bases match TRBD2. The trim removed 1 base at V and 4 bases at J, leaving 1 base unmatched. Per germline, CDR1 LGHDT and CDR2 YNNKEL (reference sequence). CDR3 length: 13 amino acids. The CDR3 is CASSQGAGYEQYV. The CDR3 DNA is TGTGCCAGCAGCCAAGGAGCGGGGTACGAGCAGTACGTC.

The genes are TRBV28 and TRBJ1-2, with a tentative D call TRBD1 (6 bases). Trimming cost V 2 bases and J 3 bases, with 13 bases left between them. The CDR3 has 15 residues. Per germline, CDR1 MDHEN and CDR2 SYDVKM. DNA of the CDR3: TGTGCCAGCAGTTTAGGTTCGGGGGCGGACTATGGCTACACCTTC. Residues: CASSLGSGADYGYTF.

This clonotype has at least ten counts. V gene TRBV5-1 combines with J gene TRBJ2-4; tentatively, D is TRBD2 (5 bases). This CDR3 spans 17 amino acids. The V and J ends lost 4 bases and 6 bases respectively, with 23 bases between them. The germline V gene has CDR1 SGHRS and CDR2 YFSETQ. The CDR3 DNA follows: TGCGCCAGCAGCATGGCGAGCCCGGGAAAAGGTCTAAACATTCAGTACTTC. Encoded protein: CASSMASPGKGLNIQYF.

The chain combines TRBV5-1 with TRBJ2-1; tentatively, D is TRBD1 (6 bases). The V end was cut by 2 bases, the J end by 7 bases, with 7 bases between. The V gene's germline CDR1 is SGHRS and CDR2 YFSETQ. The CDR3 has 12 amino acids. The CDR3 DNA reads TGCGCCAGCAGCTTTCAGGGGAATGAGCAGTTCTTC. Protein product: CASSFQGNEQFF. Full variable domain (remainder filled in from reference TRBV5-1 and TRBJ2-1): KAGVTQTPRYLIKTRGQQVTLSCSPISGHRSVSWYQQTPGQGLQFLFEYFSETQRNKGNFPGRFSGRQFSNSRSEMNVSTLELGDSALYLCASSFQGNEQFFGPGTRLTVL.

The chain is built from TRBV5-1 and TRBJ1-6, with no clear D. The V and J ends lost 6 bases and 10 bases respectively, with 11 bases between them. The CDR3 length is 12 residues. Germline values: CDR1 SGHRS, CDR2 YFSETQ. DNA of the CDR3: TGCGCCAGCAAGGGAGAAGGGTCACCCCTCCACTTT. Translated: CASKGEGSPLHF.

This clonotype has at least ten counts. This chain connects TRBV2 to TRBJ2-3; perhaps D is TRBD1 or TRBD2 (6 bases each). The CDR3 is 13 amino acids. Germline values: CDR1 SNHLY, CDR2 FYNNEI. Trimming removed 6 bases from V and 2 bases from J, with 9 bases in between. The CDR3 nucleotides are TGTGCCAGCAGCCGGGGGCCCACAGATACGCAGTATTTT. Translating it yields CASSRGPTDTQYF.

This clonotype was detected a few times. The chain joins TRBV5-1 to TRBJ2-2; D unclear. Trimming removed 4 bases from V and 2 bases from J, with 9 bases in between. Germline assignment: CDR1 SGHRS and CDR2 YFSETQ. The CDR3 sequence is 14 residues long. This chain's CDR3 is CASSLMINTGELFF. CDR3 bases: TGCGCCAGCAGCCTAATGATAAACACCGGGGAGCTGTTTTTT.